This T cell receptor beta chain was obtained from a study of blood T cell repertoires in COVID-19. Across the study: Both acute and convalescent COVID-19 samples were obtained from the United States, Italy and Spain. Sources were T cells, B-cell-depleted T cells, or PBMCs; the material itself was cDNA or gDNA.

In the source study's methods: From reference gene primer amplification, estimates of nucleated cell counts were derived. Using immunoSEQ multiplex PCR, the repertoire was profiled, and TCRdb retains in-frame clones only, with some absent. D and trimming come from the DNA, and the V and J calls and clone size come from that table. The sample yields fewer than 300,000 clones, roughly 84% seen once. The TCR sequence derives from a woman younger than 30 with acute or convalescent COVID-19. Sample: peripheral blood.

CDR3 sequence: CASSFSAGGPYEQYF. In DNA form, the CDR3 reads TGTGCCAGCAGTTTTTCAGCGGGAGGGCCCTACGAGCAGTACTTC. The chain couples TRBV28 to TRBJ2-7, with 10 bases that match TRBD2. The CDR3 is made up of 15 amino acids. Germline-derived CDR1 and CDR2 are MDHEN and SYDVKM. With V trimmed by 3 bases and J by 2 bases, 4 bases remained unmatched.